This TCR beta chain was identified in a study of T cells after yellow fever vaccination. Study as a whole: The authors prepared low-cell-number fractions using SMART-Seq v4 Ultra Low Input.

Conversion of TCR transcripts into cDNA relied on 5'RACE template switching, which added a universal primer site and UMIs. One entry per CDR3 protein results from TCRdb running MiXCR on the 5' RACE reads. The table records about 630,000 distinct CDR3 sequences, 9% to 15% of them present only once. General observations from the study: Most primary-vaccination clones reappeared after the booster (more than 95% CD4, about 88% CD8). Peaking faster, on day 5 versus 15, the secondary response was nonetheless weaker.

This clonotype showed up just a few times. Its antigen is currently unknown. V lost 0 bases to trimming and J lost 9 bases; unmatched junction nucleotides: 8. Germline values: CDR1 MNHEY, CDR2 SVGAGI. The CDR3 consists of 15 residues. The clonotype comes from a man under 40 who received the YFV17D yellow fever vaccine. The sample here was PBMCs, taken on the day of the yellow fever booster vaccination. The rearrangement joins TRBV6-5 to TRBJ2-1; TRBD2 matches at 7 bases. The CDR3, as DNA: TGTGCCAGCAGTTACTCGCGCGGGAGTGATGGTGAGCAGTTCTTC. Translating gives CASSYSRGSDGEQFF.